The next 12 T cell receptor beta chains were all read from a single sample in a study of blood T cell repertoires in COVID-19 (dated by TCRdb to about 2020). Library generation was performed with the immunoSEQ multiplex PCR assay. Held by TCRdb, this immuneACCESS table contains in-frame sequences only and omits some clones. Under half of the omission traces to an unresolved V gene where checked; the cause of the rest is unknown. The sample table records some 300,000 clones; roughly nine tenths of these occur just once. The top ten hold less than 3.5% of the sample. The sequenced sample was PBMCs or T cells enriched from blood (not recorded which). The receptors originated from a woman aged 45-65 years who had been exposed to COVID-19.

The chain employs TRBV7-6 and TRBJ2-5, with a tentative D call TRBD2 (5 bases). The CDR3 extends over 15 amino acids. V lost 5 bases and J lost 5, with 18 bases in between. From germline, CDR1 is SGHVS and CDR2 FNYEAQ. The CDR3 sequence: CASSPAGLGAETQYF. The CDR3 nucleotides read TGTGCCAGCAGCCCAGCCGGCCTGGGAGCCGAGACCCAGTACTTC.

The V call is TRBV5-4, the J call TRBJ1-1; the D is unclear. Germline V lookup: CDR1 SGHNT, CDR2 YYREEE (reference sequence). This CDR3 spans 14 amino acids. V was shortened by 4 bases and J by 4 bases, with 14 bases between the two germline ends. CDR3 DNA sequence: TGTGCCAGCAGCACACCTCAGGTTCGCACTGAAGCTTTCTTT. Translated, it gives CASSTPQVRTEAFF.

This chain connects TRBV24-1 to TRBJ2-3; D is uncertain. Germline V gives CDR1 KGHDR, CDR2 SFDVKD. The V end was cut by 4 bases, the J end by 8 bases, with 9 bases between. This CDR3 is 12 amino acids long. CDR3 in amino acids: CATSESGVTQYF. CDR3 sequence (DNA): TGTGCCACCAGTGAGTCGGGTGTTACGCAGTATTTT.

The chain uses TRBV16 and TRBJ2-7; D perhaps matches TRBD2 (5 bases). Germline lookup yields CDR1 KGHSY and CDR2 FQNENV. Trimming took off 0 bases at V and 6 bases at J, with 6 bases between the two ends. This CDR3 contains 12 residues. The CDR3 sequence: CASSQSGIEQYF. The CDR3 region has the DNA TGTGCCAGCAGCCAATCCGGGATCGAGCAGTACTTC.

The chain carries TRBV4-1 and TRBJ1-5; a possible D gene is TRBD1 (6 bases). Germline-derived CDR1 and CDR2 are MGHRA and YSYEKL. Trimming took 1 base from V and 7 from J, leaving 8 bases between them. CDR3 length: 13 residues. The CDR3 protein is CASSQGGGQPQHF. The DNA for the CDR3 is TGCGCCAGCAGCCAAGGGGGGGGCCAGCCCCAGCATTTT.

The chain carries TRBV27 and TRBJ1-2; 7 bases agree with TRBD1. Germline V gene sequence: CDR1 MNHEY, CDR2 SMNVEV (reference sequence). The CDR3 extends over 15 amino acids. Germline trimming cut 0 bases from V and 4 bases from J; bases unmatched to any gene: 5. In DNA form, the CDR3 reads TGTGCCAGCAGTTTATCGTCGACAGGGCCCTATGGCTACACCTTC. The encoded protein is CASSLSSTGPYGYTF.

The chain employs TRBV6-5 and TRBJ1-4; a possible D gene is TRBD1 (6 bases). Trimming left V 6 bases short and J 4 bases short, with 12 bases between. Germline CDR1 is MNHEY and CDR2 is SVGAGI. The CDR3 spans 14 residues. The CDR3 DNA reads as TGTGCCAGCAGGAATACAGGGAATAATGAAAAACTGTTTTTT. Protein sequence: CASRNTGNNEKLFF.

The genes are TRBV7-2 and TRBJ1-2; 7 bases agree with TRBD1. Trimming at V came to 4 bases and at J to 1 base, leaving 6 bases not matched to a gene. The length of the CDR3 is 15 residues. Germline V CDR1 and CDR2: SGHTA, FQGNSA. The CDR3 region has the DNA TGTGCCAGCAGCTGGAGGGACAGAAGTAACTATGGCTACACCTTC. It specifies CASSWRDRSNYGYTF.

This clone was recorded a few times. The gene calls are TRBV11-2 and TRBJ2-7; 9 bases are shared with TRBD2. V was clipped by 1 base and J by 4 bases; unmatched bases: 5. The CDR3 is 15 residues long. Looked up from germline, CDR1 is SGHAT and CDR2 is FQNNGV. The DNA of the CDR3 is TGTGCCAGCAGCTTAGGGACTAGCGCACTATACGAGCAGTACTTC. The encoded protein is CASSLGTSALYEQYF.

The chain links TRBV6-2 or TRBV6-3 to TRBJ1-5; 7 bases match TRBD1. V lost 5 bases to trimming and J lost 4 bases; unmatched junction nucleotides: 11. Germline V lookup: CDR1 MNHEY, CDR2 SVGEGT. The CDR3 length is 16 residues. CDR3 region: CASSLARGRGNQPQHF. The DNA for the CDR3 is TGTGCCAGCAGTCTAGCTAGGGGGCGCGGAAATCAGCCCCAGCATTTT.

V gene TRBV7-2 combines with J gene TRBJ2-1; the D gene is possibly TRBD1 (6 bases). The CDR3 spans 16 residues. Trimming took 3 bases from V and 3 from J, leaving 15 bases between them. CDR1 is SGHTA, CDR2 FQGNSA, per germline. The CDR3 DNA follows: TGTGCCAGCAGCTTGGCCGCGACAGGACACTACAATGAGCAGTTCTTC. This gives the protein CASSLAATGHYNEQFF. Complete variable domain (other parts from reference TRBV7-2 and TRBJ2-1): GAGVSQSPSNKVTEKGKDVELRCDPISGHTALYWYRQSLGQGLEFLIYFQGNSAPDKSGLPSDRFSAERTGGSVSTLTIQRTQQEDSAVYLCASSLAATGHYNEQFFGPGTRLTVL.

This rearrangement joins TRBV5-1 to TRBJ1-4, with D possibly TRBD1 on 5 matching bases. The CDR3 is 14 amino acids. Trimming left V 3 bases short and J 6 bases short, with 12 bases between. Germline V lookup: CDR1 SGHRS, CDR2 YFSETQ. CDR3 in amino acids: CASSSQGGYEKLFF. Here the CDR3 DNA reads TGCGCCAGCAGCTCCCAGGGTGGCTATGAAAAACTGTTTTTT.